Below, 27 T cell receptor beta chains from the same sample are listed, as sequenced in a study of shared clonotypes between healthy human individuals. Here immunoSEQ multiplex PCR was the method, and the copy in TCRdb shows in-frame clones only, minus some. The sample shows approximately 1.1 million clones, around 82% of them seen only once. Sequencing used memory CD4+ T cells from PBMCs. This sample's subset: CD45RA-negative fraction. The receptor set was obtained from a man between 18 and 29 years old in good health. Some clones in this sample may be carry-over from other donors' samples.

The chain couples TRBV30 to TRBJ1-6; D remains unclear. The CDR3 consists of 13 residues. CDR1 and CDR2 from the germline V gene are GTSNPN and SVGIG (reference sequence). V lost 3 bases, J lost 7 bases, and 10 bases lay in between. CDR3 bases: TGTGCCTGGAGGGAGACCTCAAATTCACCCCTCCACTTT. Translated, it gives CAWRETSNSPLHF.

The chain links TRBV5-1 to TRBJ1-2, with D tentatively TRBD1 (5 bases). CDR3 size: 13 residues. V was pared by 0 bases and J by 5 bases, with 8 bases between. Germline loops: CDR1 SGHRS, CDR2 YFSETQ. Here the CDR3 DNA reads TGCGCCAGCAGCTTGGGGGGGAAATATGGCTACACCTTC. Residues: CASSLGGKYGYTF.

This clone was counted once. The V call is TRBV6-1, the J call TRBJ2-5; D not resolved. Germline values: CDR1 MNHNS, CDR2 SASEGT. The CDR3 sequence is 13 residues long. Trimming pared 5 bases from V and 2 bases from J, leaving 9 bases between. CDR3 nucleotides: TGTGCCAGCAGTTCGGGTTGGCAAGAGACCCAGTACTTC. It yields the protein CASSSGWQETQYF.

As for this clone: Other DNA sequences from this sample encode an identical CDR3 as well. This chain uses TRBV9 with TRBJ2-1; D may be TRBD2 (6 bases). Germline CDR1 reads SGDLS; CDR2 reads YYNGEE. V was trimmed by 0 bases and J by 1 base, leaving 8 bases between them. CDR3 length equals 15 residues. The DNA for the CDR3 is TGTGCCAGCAGCGTAGCGGGAGCTTCCTACAATGAGCAGTTCTTC. Its protein product is CASSVAGASYNEQFF.

CDR3 in amino acids: CASSHPQGAVTEAFF. Here the CDR3 DNA reads TGTGCCAGTAGTCACCCACAGGGGGCGGTGACTGAAGCTTTCTTT. The rearrangement links TRBV19 to TRBJ1-1, with TRBD1 matching 9 bases. The CDR3 is 15 amino acids. Germline lookup yields CDR1 LNHDA and CDR2 SQIVND (reference sequence). V was clipped by 5 bases and J by 5 bases; unmatched bases: 9.

This clone was recorded once. The chain couples TRBV18 to TRBJ2-7, with D perhaps matching TRBD1 or TRBD2 (5 bases each). V shed 5 bases and J shed 6 bases, with 20 bases lying between them. The CDR3 spans 15 residues. Germline CDR1 and CDR2: KGHSH and LQKENI. DNA for the CDR3: TGTGCCAGCTCATCAAACAGCGGTAGGGGCGGCGAGCAGTACTTC. Amino acids: CASSSNSGRGGEQYF.

This chain joins TRBV10-3 and TRBJ2-1; 13 bases agree with TRBD2. This CDR3 has 16 amino acids. V was clipped by 1 base and J by 7 bases; unmatched bases: 4. Per the germline V gene, CDR1 is ENHRY and CDR2 is SYGVKD. CDR3 protein: CAISELGLAGSNEQFF. The CDR3 nucleotides are TGTGCCATCAGTGAGTTGGGACTAGCGGGGAGTAATGAGCAGTTCTTC.

This rearrangement joins TRBV7-3 to TRBJ1-1; no clear D gene. Germline CDR1 reads SGHTA; CDR2 reads FQGTGA. V was cut by 1 base and J by 3 bases, with 9 bases left in between. The CDR3 is 14 residues long. This CDR3 is CASSLNGRYTEAFF. CDR3 DNA: TGTGCCAGCAGCTTAAATGGCCGGTACACTGAAGCTTTCTTT.

This clone turned up a few times. The chain uses TRBV11-3 and TRBJ2-3; TRBD2 agrees at 7 bases. The V gene end was trimmed by 1 base and the J gene end by 4 bases; junction bases not matched to a gene: 8. Germline CDR1 reads SGHNT; CDR2 reads YENEEA. The length of the CDR3 is 16 residues. In DNA, the CDR3 is TGTGCCAGCAGCTTAGGTCTAGCGGATGGAGCAGATACGCAGTATTTT. It translates to CASSLGLADGADTQYF.

This sequence joins TRBV5-6 and TRBJ1-2; the D is unclear. There are 14 residues in the CDR3. V lost 4 bases, J lost 7 bases, and 17 bases lay in between. Germline CDR1 is SGHDT and CDR2 is YYEEEE. CDR3 sequence: CASSPGPPAAGYTF. In DNA form, the CDR3 reads TGTGCCAGCAGCCCTGGGCCCCCAGCCGCTGGCTACACCTTC.

The chain is built from TRBV7-2 and TRBJ2-7; D may be TRBD2 (5 bases). Per germline, CDR1 SGHTA and CDR2 FQGNSA. The CDR3 runs to 14 residues. V was trimmed by 4 bases and J by 6 bases, leaving 16 bases between them. CDR3 sequence reads: CASSSGLSAAEQYF. The CDR3 DNA follows: TGTGCCAGCAGCTCTGGACTCTCGGCCGCCGAGCAGTACTTC.

The V call is TRBV4-1, the J call TRBJ2-1, with 8 positions matching TRBD1. V lost 4 bases to trimming and J lost 6 bases; unmatched junction nucleotides: 14. The CDR3 extends over 17 amino acids. Germline V gives CDR1 MGHRA, CDR2 YSYEKL. The chain's CDR3 is CASSPTPGGAYGNEQFF. In DNA form, the CDR3 reads TGCGCCAGCAGCCCCACCCCAGGGGGCGCGTATGGCAATGAGCAGTTCTTC.

The table lists this clone with a few counts. Here the CDR3 DNA reads TGTGCCAGCAGCTTAACGCAGGCAGATACGCAGTATTTT. This encodes CASSLTQADTQYF. The chain employs TRBV7-2 and TRBJ2-3, with unresolved D. The CDR3 is 13 amino acids. V was trimmed by 2 bases and J by 4 bases, leaving 7 bases between them. Germline V lookup: CDR1 SGHTA, CDR2 FQGNSA.

This rearrangement joins TRBV2 to TRBJ1-5; 7 bases are shared with TRBD1. The CDR3 is 15 residues long. V gave up 6 bases and J gave up 2 bases; unmatched junction bases: 7. Per the germline V gene, CDR1 is SNHLY and CDR2 is FYNNEI. In DNA form, the CDR3 reads TGTGCCAGCAGCCTGGAACAGGGGCGCAATCAGCCCCAGCATTTT. As protein: CASSLEQGRNQPQHF.

Worth noting for this clone: Other nucleotide sequences in the sample specify the same CDR3. The chain recombines TRBV5-1 with TRBJ2-2; possibly TRBD2 for D (5 bases). The CDR3 consists of 16 residues. The germline CDR1 and CDR2 sequences are SGHRS and YFSETQ. Trimming cost V 0 bases and J 0 bases, with 9 bases left between them. This CDR3 reads CASSLVVGANTGELFF. CDR3 nucleotide sequence: TGCGCCAGCAGCTTGGTTGTGGGAGCGAACACCGGGGAGCTGTTTTTT.

The chain has TRBV7-2 and TRBJ1-5; no firm D call. The CDR3 covers 13 residues. Per the germline V gene, CDR1 is SGHTA and CDR2 is FQGNSA. V lost 1 base to trimming and J lost 4 bases, with 5 bases between them. The CDR3 DNA follows: TGTGCCAGCAGCTTAGGATGGAATCAGCCCCAGCATTTT. This sequence encodes CASSLGWNQPQHF. The variable domain in full, completed from reference TRBV7-2 and TRBJ1-5, reads GAGVSQSPSNKVTEKGKDVELRCDPISGHTALYWYRQSLGQGLEFLIYFQGNSAPDKSGLPSDRFSAERTGGSVSTLTIQRTQQEDSAVYLCASSLGWNQPQHFGDGTRLSIL.

The rearrangement uses TRBV6-5 and TRBJ2-5; perhaps D is TRBD1 or TRBD2 (5 bases each). The length of the CDR3 is 16 residues. Germline assignment: CDR1 MNHEY and CDR2 SVGAGI. Trimming stripped 2 bases from V and 5 bases from J, with 18 bases between. DNA for the CDR3: TGTGCCAGCAGTTACAGTTCTAGCCTGGCAGGGGAGACCCAGTACTTC. Translated, it gives CASSYSSSLAGETQYF.

This clone was observed once. The chain joins TRBV28 to TRBJ2-3; 13 bases agree with TRBD2. The V and J ends lost 2 bases and 14 bases, in that order; junction bases with no gene match: 4. The CDR3 is made up of 13 amino acids. Per germline, CDR1 MDHEN and CDR2 SYDVKM. The DNA for the CDR3 is TGTGCCAGCAGTTTACCGGGACTAGCGGGACTGTATTTT. Translating it yields CASSLPGLAGLYF.

This clone was observed a handful of times. The rearrangement uses TRBV27 and TRBJ2-3; TRBD2 matches at 8 bases. Germline V CDR1 and CDR2: MNHEY, SMNVEV (reference sequence). J was trimmed by 0 bases and V by 5 bases; bases with no gene match: 7. There are 16 residues in the CDR3. CDR3 region: CASSDIKRGSTDTQYF. In nucleotides, the CDR3 is TGTGCCAGCAGTGATATCAAGCGGGGGAGCACAGATACGCAGTATTTT.

The J gene is TRBJ2-5, the V gene TRBV5-4; 7 positions agree with TRBD2. The CDR3 is 16 residues long. The J segment lost 2 bases and the V segment lost 5 bases, leaving 12 bases of the junction unmatched. CDR1 and CDR2 from the germline V gene are SGHNT and YYREEE (reference sequence). CDR3 region: CASRSGLNQLQETQYF. The DNA for the CDR3 is TGTGCCAGCAGGTCGGGACTAAACCAACTTCAAGAGACCCAGTACTTC.

The chain combines TRBV7-2 with TRBJ2-7, with TRBD1 as a possible D gene (7 bases). This CDR3 has 13 residues. Between the trimmed V and J ends, which lost 4 bases and 6 bases, there was a span of 13 bases. Germline loops: CDR1 SGHTA, CDR2 FQGNSA. The CDR3 protein is CASSSRGRTEQYF. The CDR3 region has the DNA TGTGCCAGCAGCTCCAGGGGGAGGACCGAGCAGTACTTC.

The chain employs TRBV9 and TRBJ2-7; D is uncertain. Germline lookup yields CDR1 SGDLS and CDR2 YYNGEE. Trimming stripped 4 bases from V and 6 bases from J, with 5 bases between. The CDR3 extends over 10 amino acids. The CDR3 DNA sequence: TGTGCCAGCAGCATATGCGAGCAGTACTTC. Its protein is CASSICEQYF.

V usage is TRBV6-6 and J usage is TRBJ2-5, with D maybe TRBD2 (5 bases). Trimming removed 5 bases at V and 3 bases at J, with 13 bases between. CDR1 and CDR2 from the germline V gene are MNHNY and SVGAGI (reference sequence). The CDR3 extends over 14 amino acids. The CDR3 DNA is TGTGCCAGCAGTCCCCCCGGACTGGAAGAGACCCAGTACTTC. It codes for CASSPPGLEETQYF.

Notes on this clone: This clone may be a read error of a much larger clone one base away. This sample includes further DNA sequences coding for the same CDR3. The chain joins TRBV6-6 to TRBJ1-5; D ambiguous. Germline V gene data show CDR1 as MNHNY and CDR2 as SVGAGI (reference sequence). This CDR3 is 11 amino acids long. The ends were cut back, 6 bases at V and 3 bases at J, with 3 bases in the middle. DNA for the CDR3: TGTGCCAGCAGCTCCAATCAGCCCCAGCATTTT. It codes for CASSSNQPQHF.

The genes are TRBV29-1 and TRBJ2-3; 8 nucleotides align to TRBD2. The CDR3 runs 13 residues. The germline V gene encodes CDR1 SQVTM and CDR2 ANQGSEA. Trimming at V came to 4 bases and at J to 3 bases, leaving 3 bases not matched to a gene. The CDR3 DNA follows: TGCAGCGTTGTGGCTAGCGGGACAGATACGCAGTATTTT. Amino acids: CSVVASGTDTQYF.

The rearrangement joins TRBV28 to TRBJ2-5; no firm D call. The CDR3 sequence is 14 residues long. The V end lost 2 bases, the J end lost 2 bases, and 9 bases lay between the germline ends. Germline V gene lookup returns CDR1 MDHEN and CDR2 SYDVKM. This CDR3 reads CASSLPGTQETQYF. CDR3 coding DNA: TGTGCCAGCAGTTTACCGGGCACTCAAGAGACCCAGTACTTC. Full variable domain (outside the CDR3, taken from reference TRBV28 and TRBJ2-5): DVKVTQSSRYLVKRTGEKVFLECVQDMDHENMFWYRQDPGLGLRLIYFSYDVKMKEKGDIPEGYSVSREKKERFSLILESASTNQTSMYLCASSLPGTQETQYFGPGTRLLVL.

The chain combines TRBV6-1 with TRBJ2-3; TRBD2 agrees at 12 bases. This CDR3 has 15 amino acids. Trimming took 7 bases from V and 6 from J; bases not matched to a gene: 8. The germline V gene has CDR1 MNHNS and CDR2 SASEGT. The DNA of the CDR3 is TGTGCCAGCAAAGGCGGACTAGCGGGGCGGGATACGCAGTATTTT. This translates into CASKGGLAGRDTQYF.